The clone carrying this T cell receptor (beta chain) was seen a few times. Its antigen is still unknown. The data stem from a study of CD8+ T cells in alopecia areata. Study context: Patients received oral tofacitinib, 5 to 10 mg twice daily, for moderate-to-severe alopecia areata.

This CDR3 comprises 12 residues. The ends lost 4 bases at V and 13 bases at J; junction bases unmatched: 10. Germline loops: CDR1 GTSNPN, CDR2 SVGIG (reference sequence). It was cDNA, reverse transcribed from extracted RNA, that served as the sequencing template. Here immunoSEQ multiplex PCR was the method, and the copy in TCRdb shows in-frame clones only, minus some. The table lists more than 200,000 clones, around two thirds of them singletons, with around 1.2% in the top ten. Points from the study as a whole: Patients displayed less clarity in TCR sharing than mice, a finding possibly related to HLA.

V is TRBV30 and J is TRBJ1-2; TRBD1 agrees at 9 bases. The sequenced sample was CD4+ T cells sorted from blood, obtained at week 0. The origin of this receptor is a human donor with alopecia areata. The DNA of the CDR3 is TGTGCCTGGATGGGGACAGGGTCGTCATGCACCTTC. Translation: CAWMGTGSSCTF.